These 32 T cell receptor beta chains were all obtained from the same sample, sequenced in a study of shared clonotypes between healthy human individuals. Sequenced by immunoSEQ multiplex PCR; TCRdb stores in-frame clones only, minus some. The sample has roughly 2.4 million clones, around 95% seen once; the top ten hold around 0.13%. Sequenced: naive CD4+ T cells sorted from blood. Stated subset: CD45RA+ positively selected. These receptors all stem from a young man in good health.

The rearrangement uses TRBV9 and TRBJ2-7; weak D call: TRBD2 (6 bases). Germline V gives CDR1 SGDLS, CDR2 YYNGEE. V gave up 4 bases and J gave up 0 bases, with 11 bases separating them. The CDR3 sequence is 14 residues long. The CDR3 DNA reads TGTGCCAGCAGCCGGGACTCCAGCTCCTACGAGCAGTACTTC. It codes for CASSRDSSSYEQYF.

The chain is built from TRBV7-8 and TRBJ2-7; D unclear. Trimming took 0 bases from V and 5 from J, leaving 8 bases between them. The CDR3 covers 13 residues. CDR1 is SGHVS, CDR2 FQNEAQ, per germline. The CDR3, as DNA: TGTGCCAGCAGCTTAGCGGAATGGGACGAGCAGTACTTC. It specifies CASSLAEWDEQYF.

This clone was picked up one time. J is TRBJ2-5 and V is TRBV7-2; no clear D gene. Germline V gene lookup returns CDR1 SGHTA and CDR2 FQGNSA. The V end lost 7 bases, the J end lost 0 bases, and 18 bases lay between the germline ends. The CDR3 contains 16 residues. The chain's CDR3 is CASITRRAKYQETQYF. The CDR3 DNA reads TGTGCCAGCATCACTCGGCGCGCGAAATACCAAGAGACCCAGTACTTC.

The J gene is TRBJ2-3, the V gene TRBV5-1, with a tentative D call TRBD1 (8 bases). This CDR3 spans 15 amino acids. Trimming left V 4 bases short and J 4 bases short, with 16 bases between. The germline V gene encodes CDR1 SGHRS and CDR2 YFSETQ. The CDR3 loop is CASSETGGASDTQYF. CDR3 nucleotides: TGCGCCAGCAGCGAAACAGGGGGGGCCTCAGATACGCAGTATTTT.

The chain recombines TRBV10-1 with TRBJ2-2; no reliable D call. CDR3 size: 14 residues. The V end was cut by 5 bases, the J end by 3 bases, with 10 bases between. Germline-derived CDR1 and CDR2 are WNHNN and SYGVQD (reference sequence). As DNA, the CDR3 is TGCGCCAGCAGTTCTCCCGGAGACACCGGGGAGCTGTTTTTT. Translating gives CASSSPGDTGELFF.

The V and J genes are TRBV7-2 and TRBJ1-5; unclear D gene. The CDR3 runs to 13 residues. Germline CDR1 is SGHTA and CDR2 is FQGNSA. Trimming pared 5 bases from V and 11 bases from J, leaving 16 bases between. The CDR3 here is CASSPGPPKAQHF. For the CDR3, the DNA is TGTGCCAGCAGCCCTGGGCCCCCTAAAGCCCAGCATTTT.

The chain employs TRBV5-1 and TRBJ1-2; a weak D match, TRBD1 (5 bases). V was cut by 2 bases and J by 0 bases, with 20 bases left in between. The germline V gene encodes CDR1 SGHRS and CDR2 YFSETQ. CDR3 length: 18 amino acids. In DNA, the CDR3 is TGCGCCAGCAGCTTCACACTACGGGACGGACCATCTAACTATGGCTACACCTTC. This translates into CASSFTLRDGPSNYGYTF.

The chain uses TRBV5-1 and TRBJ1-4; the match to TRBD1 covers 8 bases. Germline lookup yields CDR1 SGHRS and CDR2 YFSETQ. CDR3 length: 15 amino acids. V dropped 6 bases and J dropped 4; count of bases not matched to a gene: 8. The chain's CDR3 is CASTSGQGNNEKLFF. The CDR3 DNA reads TGCGCCAGCACCTCAGGACAGGGCAATAATGAAAAACTGTTTTTT.

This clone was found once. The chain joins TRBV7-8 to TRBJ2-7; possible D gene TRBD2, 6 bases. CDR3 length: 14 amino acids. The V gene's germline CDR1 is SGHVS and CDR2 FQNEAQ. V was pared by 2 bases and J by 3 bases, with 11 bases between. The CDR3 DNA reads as TGTGCCAGCAGCTTACCGGGAGATCACTACGAGCAGTACTTC. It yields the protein CASSLPGDHYEQYF. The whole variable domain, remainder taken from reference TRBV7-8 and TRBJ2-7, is GAGVSQSPRYKVAKRGQDVALRCDPISGHVSLFWYQQALGQGPEFLTYFQNEAQLDKSGLPSDRFFAERPEGSVSTLKIQRTQQEDSAVYLCASSLPGDHYEQYFGPGTRLTVT.

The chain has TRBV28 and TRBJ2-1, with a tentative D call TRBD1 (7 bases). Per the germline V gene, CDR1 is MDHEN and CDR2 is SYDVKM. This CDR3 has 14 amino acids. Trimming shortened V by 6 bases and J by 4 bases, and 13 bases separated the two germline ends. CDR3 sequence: CASSAGQMYNEQFF. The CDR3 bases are TGTGCCAGCAGCGCGGGACAGATGTACAATGAGCAGTTCTTC. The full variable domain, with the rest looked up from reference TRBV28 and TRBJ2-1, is DVKVTQSSRYLVKRTGEKVFLECVQDMDHENMFWYRQDPGLGLRLIYFSYDVKMKEKGDIPEGYSVSREKKERFSLILESASTNQTSMYLCASSAGQMYNEQFFGPGTRLTVL.

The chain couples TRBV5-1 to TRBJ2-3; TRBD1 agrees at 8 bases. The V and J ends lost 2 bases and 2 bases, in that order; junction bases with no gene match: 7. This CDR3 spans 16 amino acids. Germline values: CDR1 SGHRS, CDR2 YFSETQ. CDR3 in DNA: TGCGCCAGCAGCTTACAGGGGGGATTTGACACAGATACGCAGTATTTT. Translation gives CASSLQGGFDTDTQYF.

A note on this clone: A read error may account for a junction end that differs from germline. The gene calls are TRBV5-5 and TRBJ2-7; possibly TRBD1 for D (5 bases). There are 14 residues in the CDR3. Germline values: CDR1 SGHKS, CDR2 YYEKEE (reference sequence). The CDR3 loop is CASSRSTVSHEQYF. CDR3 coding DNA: TGTGCCAGCAGCAGGTCGACAGTCTCCCACGAGCAGTACTTC.

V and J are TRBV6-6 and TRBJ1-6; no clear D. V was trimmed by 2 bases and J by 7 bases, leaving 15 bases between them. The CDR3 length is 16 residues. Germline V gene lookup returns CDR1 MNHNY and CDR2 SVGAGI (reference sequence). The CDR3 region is CASSYPPTGLNSPLHF. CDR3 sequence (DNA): TGTGCCAGCAGTTACCCCCCGACGGGCTTGAATTCACCCCTCCACTTT.

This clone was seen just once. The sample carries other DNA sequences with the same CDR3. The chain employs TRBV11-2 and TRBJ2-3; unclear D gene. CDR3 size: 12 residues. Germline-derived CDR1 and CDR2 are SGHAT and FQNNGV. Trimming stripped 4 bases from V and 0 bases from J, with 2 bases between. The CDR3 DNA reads TGTGCCAGCAGCTCCAGCACAGATACGCAGTATTTT. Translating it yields CASSSSTDTQYF.

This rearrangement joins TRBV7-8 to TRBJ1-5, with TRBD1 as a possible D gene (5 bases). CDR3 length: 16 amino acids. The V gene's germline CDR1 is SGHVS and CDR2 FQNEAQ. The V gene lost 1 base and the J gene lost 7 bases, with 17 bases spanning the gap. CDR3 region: CASSLDRQQGRQPQHF. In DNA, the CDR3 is TGTGCCAGCAGCTTAGACCGCCAGCAGGGTCGGCAGCCCCAGCATTTT.

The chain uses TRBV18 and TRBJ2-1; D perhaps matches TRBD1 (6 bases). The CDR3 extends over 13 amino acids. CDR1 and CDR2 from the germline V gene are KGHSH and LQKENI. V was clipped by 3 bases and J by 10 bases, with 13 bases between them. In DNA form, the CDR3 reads TGTGCCAGCTCACCCGGACAGCAAATCGAGCAGTTCTTC. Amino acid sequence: CASSPGQQIEQFF.

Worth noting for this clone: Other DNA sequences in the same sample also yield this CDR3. The CDR3 here is CASSIGAGSYEQYF. As DNA, the CDR3 is TGTGCCAGTAGTATAGGGGCAGGGTCCTACGAGCAGTACTTC. The rearrangement uses TRBV19 and TRBJ2-7; TRBD1 might be the D (5 bases). The germline CDR1 and CDR2 sequences are LNHDA and SQIVND (reference sequence). This CDR3 is 14 amino acids long. Trimming removed 1 base from V and 1 base from J, with 8 bases in between.

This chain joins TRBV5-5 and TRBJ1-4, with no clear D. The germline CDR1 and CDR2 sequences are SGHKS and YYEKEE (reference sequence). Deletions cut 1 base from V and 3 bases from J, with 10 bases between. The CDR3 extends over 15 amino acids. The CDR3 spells CASSLRQLANEKLFF. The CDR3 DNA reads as TGTGCCAGCAGCTTGCGGCAGTTAGCTAATGAAAAACTGTTTTTT.

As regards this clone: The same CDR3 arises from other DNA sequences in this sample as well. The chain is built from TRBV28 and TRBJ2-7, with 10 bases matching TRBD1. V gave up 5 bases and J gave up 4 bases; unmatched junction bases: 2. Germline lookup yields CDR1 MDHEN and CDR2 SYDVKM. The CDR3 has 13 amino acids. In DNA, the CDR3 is TGTGCCAGCAGTCTGGGACAGGGGTACGAGCAGTACTTC. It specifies CASSLGQGYEQYF.

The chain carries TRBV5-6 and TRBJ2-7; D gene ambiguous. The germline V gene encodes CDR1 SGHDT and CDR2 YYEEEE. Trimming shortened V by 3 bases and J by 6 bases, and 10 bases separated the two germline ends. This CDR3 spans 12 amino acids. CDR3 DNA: TGTGCCAGCAGCTCTAGTGGCCTCGAGCAGTACTTC. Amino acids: CASSSSGLEQYF. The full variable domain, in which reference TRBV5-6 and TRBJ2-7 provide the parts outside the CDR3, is DAGVTQSPTHLIKTRGQQVTLRCSPKSGHDTVSWYQQALGQGPQFIFQYYEEEERQRGNFPDRFSGHQFPNYSSELNVNALLLGDSALYLCASSSSGLEQYFGPGTRLTVT.

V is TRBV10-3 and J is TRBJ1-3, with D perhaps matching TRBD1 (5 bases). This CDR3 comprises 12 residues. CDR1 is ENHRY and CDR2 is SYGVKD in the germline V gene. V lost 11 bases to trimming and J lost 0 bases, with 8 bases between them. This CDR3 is CAAGGSGNTIYF. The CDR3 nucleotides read TGTGCCGCGGGGGGCTCTGGAAACACCATATATTTT.

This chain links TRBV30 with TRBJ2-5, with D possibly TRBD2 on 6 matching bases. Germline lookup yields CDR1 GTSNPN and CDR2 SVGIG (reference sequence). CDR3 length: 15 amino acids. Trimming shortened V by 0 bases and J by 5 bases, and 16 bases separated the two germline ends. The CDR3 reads CAWSVSFAEGETQYF. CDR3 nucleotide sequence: TGTGCCTGGAGTGTTAGTTTTGCGGAGGGGGAGACCCAGTACTTC.

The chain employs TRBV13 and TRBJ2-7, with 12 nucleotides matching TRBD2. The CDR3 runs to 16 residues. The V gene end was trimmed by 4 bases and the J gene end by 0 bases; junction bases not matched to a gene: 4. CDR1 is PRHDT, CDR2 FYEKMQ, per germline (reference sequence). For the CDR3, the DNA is TGTGCCAGCAGCTGGCTAGCGGGGGGGAGCTCCTACGAGCAGTACTTC. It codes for CASSWLAGGSSYEQYF.

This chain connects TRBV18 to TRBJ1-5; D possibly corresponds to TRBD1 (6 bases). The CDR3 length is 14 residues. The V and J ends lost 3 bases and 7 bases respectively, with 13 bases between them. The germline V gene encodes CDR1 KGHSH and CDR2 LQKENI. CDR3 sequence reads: CASSPMQGIQPQHF. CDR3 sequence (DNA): TGTGCCAGCTCACCTATGCAGGGGATACAGCCCCAGCATTTT.

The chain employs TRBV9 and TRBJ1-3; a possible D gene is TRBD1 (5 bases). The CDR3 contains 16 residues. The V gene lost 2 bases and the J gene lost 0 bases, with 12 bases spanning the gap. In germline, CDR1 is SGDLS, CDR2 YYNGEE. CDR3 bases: TGTGCCAGCAGCGTCATGGTGGGGGGCTCTGGAAACACCATATATTTT. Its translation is CASSVMVGGSGNTIYF.

The CDR3 DNA reads TGTGCCGTCCAACTGGGCGGGAGGGCCCTCTACGAGCAGTACTTC. Translation: CAVQLGGRALYEQYF. This chain connects TRBV30 to TRBJ2-7; TRBD2 agrees at 9 bases. Trimming removed 8 bases from V and 3 bases from J; junction bases left unmatched: 14. The germline V gene encodes CDR1 GTSNPN and CDR2 SVGIG (reference sequence). The CDR3 runs 15 residues.

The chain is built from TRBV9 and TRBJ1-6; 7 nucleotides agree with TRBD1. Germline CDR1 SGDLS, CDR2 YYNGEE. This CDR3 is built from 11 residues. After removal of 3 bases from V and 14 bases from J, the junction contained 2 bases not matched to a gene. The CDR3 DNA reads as TGTGCCAGCAGCGCCGGACAGGCCCTCCACTTT. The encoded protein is CASSAGQALHF.

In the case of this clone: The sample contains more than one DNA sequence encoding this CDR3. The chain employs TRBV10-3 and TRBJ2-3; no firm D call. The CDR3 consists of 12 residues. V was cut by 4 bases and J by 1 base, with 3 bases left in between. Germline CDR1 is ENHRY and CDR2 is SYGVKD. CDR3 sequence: CAISGGTDTQYF. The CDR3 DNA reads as TGTGCCATCAGTGGGGGCACAGATACGCAGTATTTT.

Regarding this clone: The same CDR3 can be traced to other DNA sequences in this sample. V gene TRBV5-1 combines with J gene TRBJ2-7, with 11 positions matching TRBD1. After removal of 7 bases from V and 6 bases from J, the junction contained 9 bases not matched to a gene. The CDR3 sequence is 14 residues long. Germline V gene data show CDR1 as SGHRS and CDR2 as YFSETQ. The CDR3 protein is CASSAGQGVGEQYF. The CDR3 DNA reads TGCGCCAGCTCCGCGGGACAGGGGGTAGGCGAGCAGTACTTC.

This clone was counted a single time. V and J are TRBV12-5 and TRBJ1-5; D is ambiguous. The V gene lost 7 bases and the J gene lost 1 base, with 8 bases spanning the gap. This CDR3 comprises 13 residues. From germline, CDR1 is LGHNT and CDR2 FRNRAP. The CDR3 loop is CASALGSNQPQHF. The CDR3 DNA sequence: TGTGCTAGTGCTCTTGGGAGCAATCAGCCCCAGCATTTT. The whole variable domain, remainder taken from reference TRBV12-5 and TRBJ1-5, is DARVTQTPRHKVTEMGQEVTMRCQPILGHNTVFWYRQTMMQGLELLAYFRNRAPLDDSGMPKDRFSAEMPDATLATLKIQPSEPRDSAVYFCASALGSNQPQHFGDGTRLSIL.

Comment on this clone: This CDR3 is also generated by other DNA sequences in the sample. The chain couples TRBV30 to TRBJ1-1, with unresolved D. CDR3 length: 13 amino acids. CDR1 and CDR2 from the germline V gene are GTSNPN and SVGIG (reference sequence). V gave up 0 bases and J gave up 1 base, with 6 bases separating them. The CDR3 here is CAWSVLGNTEAFF. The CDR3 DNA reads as TGTGCCTGGAGTGTATTGGGGAACACTGAAGCTTTCTTT.

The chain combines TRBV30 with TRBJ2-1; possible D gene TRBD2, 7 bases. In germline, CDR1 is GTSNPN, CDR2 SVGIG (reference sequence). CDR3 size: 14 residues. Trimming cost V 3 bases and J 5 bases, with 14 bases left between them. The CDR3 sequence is CAWSPGGPNNEQFF. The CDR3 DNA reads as TGTGCCTGGAGCCCCGGGGGGCCCAACAATGAGCAGTTCTTC.